This is a list of T cell receptor beta chains from one sample in a study of beta chain features in type 1 diabetes. The method was immunoSEQ multiplex PCR; TCRdb's version includes in-frame clones alone and lacks a portion of them. The repertoire holds a few hundred thousand clones, with approximately 10% as singletons. The sample consisted of naive CD4+ T cells from blood. The receptors originated from a woman in her 30s in good health. The CDR3 runs from the conserved cysteine through the conserved F or W. Fields, in order: clone size, J gene, D gene, V gene, CDR3 DNA, CDR3 protein. A D gene is named only where the DNA matches it firmly. Expanded clones get a size class; other rows say once, few or many, or leave the size out.

size: .; J: TRBJ1-1; D: TRBD1; V: TRBV27; DNA: TGTGCCAGCAGTGCCCGGACAGGGGTTGTCACTGAAGCTTTCTTT; CDR3: CASSARTGVVTEAFF
size: .; J: TRBJ2-2; D: .; V: TRBV27; DNA: TGTGCCAGCAGTTTTGACACCCTGAACACCGGGGAGCTGTTTTTT; CDR3: CASSFDTLNTGELFF
size: few; J: TRBJ2-7; D: .; V: TRBV30; DNA: TGTGCCTGGAGTGTGGGTAGCGGCAGCTACGAGCAGTACTTC; CDR3: CAWSVGSGSYEQYF
size: few; J: TRBJ1-2; D: TRBD1; V: TRBV7-9; DNA: TGTGCCAGCAGCAAGGGGACAGGGGGCGCGAGTGGCTACACCTTC; CDR3: CASSKGTGGASGYTF
size: few; J: TRBJ2-1; D: TRBD2; V: TRBV9; DNA: TGTGCCAGCAGCTCGACCGGGACTAGCGGGAGCTGGGAGCAGTTCTTC; CDR3: CASSSTGTSGSWEQFF
size: .; J: TRBJ2-1; D: TRBD2; V: TRBV19; DNA: TGTGCCAGTAGTCCTGCTAGCGGGAGGAGCAATGAGCAGTTCTTC; CDR3: CASSPASGRSNEQFF
size: few; J: TRBJ2-5; D: TRBD1; V: TRBV5-1; DNA: TGCGCCAGCAGCCCGACAGGGGCGGGGGAGACCCAGTACTTC; CDR3: CASSPTGAGETQYF
size: .; J: TRBJ1-1; D: .; V: TRBV7-9; DNA: TGTGCCAGCAGCTTAGCGGGACAGAACACTGAAGCTTTCTTT; CDR3: CASSLAGQNTEAFF
size: .; J: TRBJ1-5; D: TRBD1; V: TRBV9; DNA: TGTGCCAGCAGCGTAGGGACAGGGGGCGAGGCGGAGCCCCAGCATTTT; CDR3: CASSVGTGGEAEPQHF
size: few; J: TRBJ1-5; D: .; V: TRBV9; DNA: TGTGCCAGCAGCAAAGCAGGGGATCAGCCCCAGCATTTT; CDR3: CASSKAGDQPQHF
size: few; J: TRBJ2-1; D: .; V: TRBV9; DNA: TGTGCCAGCAGCGTTTATGCTAGCCGCCTTTACAATGAGCAGTTCTTC; CDR3: CASSVYASRLYNEQFF
size: once; J: TRBJ1-1; D: .; V: TRBV11-3; DNA: TGTGCCAGCAGCCTACGCCAGAACACTGAAGCTTTCTTT; CDR3: CASSLRQNTEAFF
size: .; J: TRBJ2-4; D: .; V: TRBV7-9; DNA: TGTGCCAGCAGCCCGGGAGTCCCGGACATTCAGTACTTC; CDR3: CASSPGVPDIQYF
size: .; J: TRBJ1-3; D: .; V: TRBV30; DNA: TGTGCCTGGAGTGCTCAGGGTCGGCTCGCGGACACCATATATTTT; CDR3: CAWSAQGRLADTIYF
size: .; J: TRBJ1-2; D: .; V: TRBV28; DNA: TGTGCCAGCAGCCCGAGCGACAGGAGATCTCGGGGCTACACCTTC; CDR3: CASSPSDRRSRGYTF
size: .; J: TRBJ2-1; D: .; V: TRBV27; DNA: TGTGCCAGCAGTTTACAGGGTCACTGGAATGATGAGCAGTTCTTC; CDR3: CASSLQGHWNDEQFF
size: .; J: TRBJ2-1; D: TRBD2; V: TRBV5-4; DNA: TGTGCCAGCAGCTTCAGGACTAGTCACGCCAATGAGCAGTTCTTC; CDR3: CASSFRTSHANEQFF
size: .; J: TRBJ1-1; D: .; V: TRBV6-5; DNA: TGTGCCAGCAGTTACGAACGCGGGCTAGGGGCTTTCTTT; CDR3: CASSYERGLGAFF